The text below deals with one T cell receptor (beta chain). Its cognate antigen is unknown. The data are from a study of cytomegalovirus exposure and HLA in healthy donors. General study results and limits: Based on reports, TCR beta sequences accurately predicted HLA-A and HLA-B alleles for most subjects. HLA restriction was apparent for most CMV-associated TCR beta chains in a later analysis.

The germline V gene encodes CDR1 LGHNA and CDR2 YNFKEQ. The CDR3 covers 13 residues. V was clipped by 1 base and J by 6 bases, with 6 bases between them. Primers included in the PCR were 60 Vbeta and 13 Jbeta primers. TCRdb keeps only in-frame clones here, not all; method: immunoSEQ multiplex PCR. The repertoire consists of approximately 140,000 clones, with about 80% occurring once and the leading ten covering roughly 4.2%. The chain is built from TRBV4-2 and TRBJ2-2; possible D gene TRBD2, 5 bases. The specimen sequenced was PBMCs. The origin of this receptor is a woman aged 40 to 55 in good health and CMV-seronegative. The CDR3 DNA is TGTGCCAGCAGCCAAGGGAGGTCCGGGGAGCTGTTTTTT. The encoded protein is CASSQGRSGELFF.